This T cell receptor (beta chain) was documented in a study of T cell responses to AZD1222 COVID-19 vaccine. With respect to this clone: Its antigen remains unknown.

Recipients boosted at about 4 weeks or about 12 weeks are pooled. Assay used: immunoSEQ multiplex PCR; TCRdb lists only in-frame clones, some missing. The table lists around 150,000 clones, under 95% of them singletons. Germline V gene data show CDR1 as MNHEY and CDR2 as SVGEGT. CDR3 length: 13 residues. V was shortened by 0 bases and J by 7 bases, with 7 bases between the two germline ends. Study-level findings and limits: Repertoire collection took place solely once the T cell response had peaked.

The V and J genes are TRBV6-2 or TRBV6-3 and TRBJ1-5; D gene uncertain. Here the sequenced sample was peripheral blood, taken 28 days after the second AZD1222 dose. This clonotype was obtained from an adult who received the AZD1222 COVID-19 vaccine. The CDR3 nucleotides are TGTGCCAGCAGTTACTCGAAAGGCCAGCCCCAGCATTTT. Translation: CASSYSKGQPQHF.